This entry features one TCR beta chain sequence. The source of the sample is a study of control samples from healthy donors and cancer patients. This CDR3 comprises 14 residues. Germline lookup yields CDR1 SGHTA and CDR2 FQGNSA. Trimming took 4 bases from V and 2 from J, leaving 12 bases between them. Here immunoSEQ multiplex PCR was the method, and the copy in TCRdb shows in-frame clones only, minus some. The profile shows 120,000 or so clones, approximately 94% of them singletons. The sample comprised blood. The sequence was collected from a man aged 25 to 40 in good health. The rearrangement joins TRBV7-2 to TRBJ2-7; a possible D gene is TRBD2 (6 bases). The CDR3 nucleotides are TGTGCCAGCAGCTCCGACTGGGGGGCCTACGAGCAGTACTTC. This translates into CASSSDWGAYEQYF.